Each of the 31 T cell receptor beta chains below was sequenced from the same sample in a study of T-cell memory formation after mild COVID-19. Using its own MiXCR run on the 5' RACE reads, TCRdb lists one record per CDR3 protein. The table shows 190,000 or so distinct CDR3 sequences, with about 10% occurring only once. Specimen: PBMCs or a T cell subset sorted from them (not recorded which). Receptors originate from a young man who had mild COVID-19 (a few samples of this study predate the infection). Cell type and time point are not known.

This clonotype was seen more than once but under ten times. The rearrangement uses TRBV3-1 and TRBJ2-2; maybe TRBD1 (6 bases). This CDR3 has 15 amino acids. Trimming cost V 4 bases and J 2 bases, with 11 bases left between them. From germline, CDR1 is LGHDT and CDR2 YNNKEL (reference sequence). The CDR3 region has the DNA TGTGCCAGCAGCCCGCAGGGGCTCAACACCGGGGAGCTGTTTTTT. Residues: CASSPQGLNTGELFF.

The chain is built from TRBV18 and TRBJ2-7; D is unresolved. CDR1 and CDR2 from the germline V gene are KGHSH and LQKENI. CDR3 length: 13 residues. With 2 bases removed from V and 2 bases from J, the gap between germline ends came to 7 bases. CDR3 residues: CASSPTGTYEQYV. The DNA of the CDR3 is TGTGCCAGCTCACCAACCGGAACCTACGAGCAGTACGTC.

This clonotype was detected only a few times. This chain uses TRBV20-1 with TRBJ1-1, with no clear D. V lost 3 bases to trimming and J lost 0 bases, with 11 bases between them. The CDR3 spans 14 residues. CDR1 and CDR2 (germline): DFQATT, SNEGSKA (reference sequence). For the CDR3, the DNA is TGCAGTGCTAGCCTGGCCAGCCTGAACACTGAAGCTTTCTTT. This sequence encodes CSASLASLNTEAFF.

This clonotype has just a few counts. CDR3 nucleotide sequence: TGCAGTGCTTACGGACAGGGCCTGCGGGGCTACACCTTC. Amino acids: CSAYGQGLRGYTF. The V call is TRBV20-1, the J call TRBJ1-2; 8 nucleotides line up with TRBD1. Germline V gene sequence: CDR1 DFQATT, CDR2 SNEGSKA (reference sequence). The CDR3 spans 13 residues. Germline trimming cut 5 bases from V and 8 bases from J; bases unmatched to any gene: 10.

The V and J genes are TRBV5-1 and TRBJ2-3; TRBD1 agrees at 7 bases. CDR1 is SGHRS, CDR2 YFSETQ, per germline. CDR3 size: 15 residues. After removal of 2 bases from V and 3 bases from J, the junction contained 6 bases not matched to a gene. This chain's CDR3 is CASSLPGQRTDTQYF. In DNA, the CDR3 is TGCGCCAGCAGCTTACCGGGACAGAGGACAGATACGCAGTATTTT.

This clonotype occurred many times. The V and J genes are TRBV7-2 and TRBJ2-6; tentative D call: TRBD1 (5 bases). CDR3 length equals 16 residues. The V gene's germline CDR1 is SGHTA and CDR2 FQGNSA. The V end lost 2 bases, the J end lost 4 bases, and 12 bases lay between the germline ends. CDR3 sequence reads: CASSLSRVTGANVLTF. Written as DNA, the CDR3 is TGTGCCAGCAGCTTAAGCAGGGTAACCGGGGCCAACGTCCTGACTTTC.

This chain connects TRBV12-5 to TRBJ1-2; 9 bases are a match to TRBD1. The V and J ends lost 6 bases and 5 bases, in that order; junction bases with no gene match: 7. CDR1 and CDR2 (germline): LGHNT, FRNRAP. This CDR3 has 14 residues. The CDR3 reads CASGVHGTGYGYTF. The CDR3 DNA is TGTGCTAGTGGGGTTCACGGGACAGGGTATGGCTACACCTTC.

The CDR3 here is CASSSSTAQQFF. CDR3 nucleotide sequence: TGTGCCAGCAGCTCCTCCACGGCTCAGCAGTTCTTC. The chain couples TRBV7-9 to TRBJ2-1; no clear D. The CDR3 consists of 12 residues. The V gene lost 4 bases and the J gene lost 11 bases, with 12 bases spanning the gap. Germline V gives CDR1 SEHNR, CDR2 FQNEAQ (reference sequence).

This clonotype was seen only a few times. The rearrangement uses TRBV20-1 and TRBJ2-1, with D uncertain. Trimming shortened V by 5 bases and J by 8 bases, and 13 bases separated the two germline ends. This CDR3 has 12 amino acids. CDR1 and CDR2 from the germline V gene are DFQATT and SNEGSKA (reference sequence). The CDR3 is CSAGRRTHEQFF. The CDR3 DNA follows: TGCAGTGCTGGGCGCCGGACGCATGAGCAGTTCTTC.

The gene calls are TRBV21-1 and TRBJ2-1; the table's D call of TRBD2 was not tested on the DNA. TRBV21-1 is described as a pseudogene. The CDR3 runs 14 residues. The CDR3 loop reads CASSDERGGNEQFF. The CDR3 DNA reads TGTGCCAGCAGCGACGAGCGGGGAGGCAATGAGCAGTTCTTC.

This clonotype has ten or more counts. The rearrangement uses TRBV7-3 and TRBJ2-3, with D possibly TRBD2 on 7 matching bases. The CDR3 consists of 14 residues. Germline V gene lookup returns CDR1 SGHTA and CDR2 FQGTGA. V dropped 7 bases and J dropped 2 bases, with 13 bases sitting between them. CDR3 sequence reads: CASTGGPDTDTQYF. The CDR3 DNA sequence: TGTGCCAGCACCGGGGGGCCAGACACAGATACGCAGTATTTT.

This clonotype was detected many times. The rearrangement links TRBV7-7 to TRBJ1-1; 9 nucleotides agree with TRBD1. The germline V gene has CDR1 SSHAT and CDR2 FNYEAQ (reference sequence). After removal of 5 bases from V and 4 bases from J, the junction contained 2 bases not matched to a gene. The CDR3 spans 13 residues. The CDR3 nucleotides are TGTGCCAGCAGCGTGGACAGGGGCACTGAAGCTTTCTTT. Translating gives CASSVDRGTEAFF.

The chain joins TRBV3-1 to TRBJ2-7; 7 bases line up with TRBD2. Germline V CDR1 and CDR2: LGHDT, YNNKEL (reference sequence). With V trimmed by 4 bases and J by 7 bases, 4 bases remained unmatched. CDR3 length: 12 residues. CDR3 DNA: TGTGCCAGCAGCCCCGAGGGAGGGGAGCAGTACTTC. It specifies CASSPEGGEQYF.

This clonotype turned up a few times. This rearrangement joins TRBV7-6 to TRBJ1-1, with 7 bases lining up with TRBD1. The germline V gene has CDR1 SGHVS and CDR2 FNYEAQ. The CDR3 contains 14 residues. V gave up 0 bases and J gave up 4 bases; unmatched junction bases: 2. CDR3 sequence reads: CASSLARDSTEAFF. The CDR3 coding sequence is TGTGCCAGCAGCTTAGCGCGGGACAGCACTGAAGCTTTCTTT.

This clonotype came up a few times. The J gene is TRBJ1-4, the V gene TRBV6-1; D is ambiguous. V was pared by 0 bases and J by 4 bases, with 9 bases between. Germline V gene sequence: CDR1 MNHNS, CDR2 SASEGT. This CDR3 is 15 amino acids long. The CDR3 DNA is TGTGCCAGCAGTGAAGCTGCCGGGATTAATGAAAAACTGTTTTTT. Amino acids: CASSEAAGINEKLFF.

This clonotype was counted many times. The CDR3 bases are TGTGCCAGCCGCCGCCCCACAGGGGCCGACTATAATTCACCCCTCCACTTT. It codes for CASRRPTGADYNSPLHF. The J gene is TRBJ1-6, the V gene TRBV7-9; 7 nucleotides match TRBD1. V gave up 8 bases and J gave up 3 bases; unmatched junction bases: 13. The CDR3 is 17 amino acids. CDR1 is SEHNR, CDR2 FQNEAQ, per germline (reference sequence).

This clonotype was seen at least ten times. This chain links TRBV7-2 with TRBJ2-1; 8 nucleotides match TRBD1. CDR3 length equals 13 residues. V shed 0 bases and J 9 bases; nucleotides not matched to a gene: 1. Germline V gene data show CDR1 as SGHTA and CDR2 as FQGNSA. This CDR3 reads CASSLATGVEQFF. DNA for the CDR3: TGTGCCAGCAGCTTAGCGACAGGGGTTGAGCAGTTCTTC.

This clonotype was seen more than once but under ten times. The gene calls are TRBV6-1 and TRBJ1-1; D is undetermined. With 7 bases removed from V and 6 bases from J, the gap between germline ends came to 15 bases. From germline, CDR1 is MNHNS and CDR2 SASEGT. CDR3 length: 13 amino acids. The CDR3 DNA reads as TGTGCCAGCAACGGAGGGATGGGTGCTGAAGCTTTCTTT. Its protein product is CASNGGMGAEAFF.

This clonotype was seen many times. The V gene is TRBV5-1, the J gene TRBJ2-7; D is unresolved. Trimming cost V 0 bases and J 6 bases, with 13 bases left between them. Looked up from germline, CDR1 is SGHRS and CDR2 is YFSETQ. The CDR3 is 14 amino acids. The CDR3 is CASSLGSSGAEQYV. Here the CDR3 DNA reads TGCGCCAGCAGCTTGGGTTCGTCCGGCGCCGAGCAGTACGTC.

The table lists this clonotype with a few counts. The V gene is TRBV18, the J gene TRBJ1-1, with TRBD1 matching over 8 bases. The CDR3 totals 18 residues. Trimming cost V 3 bases and J 7 bases; bases outside gene matches: 19. Germline assignment: CDR1 KGHSH and CDR2 LQKENI. The CDR3 region is CASSPAQMQGAGTGEAFF. The CDR3 coding sequence is TGTGCCAGCTCACCGGCTCAAATGCAGGGGGCTGGAACAGGTGAAGCTTTCTTT.

V gene TRBV6-2 or TRBV6-3 combines with J gene TRBJ2-3, with TRBD2 identical over 9 bases. The CDR3 has 14 residues. V was pared by 7 bases and J by 4 bases, with 6 bases of the junction left unmatched. Germline V CDR1 and CDR2: MNHEY, SVGEGT. CDR3: CASTWRGGADTQYF. The DNA of the CDR3 is TGTGCCAGCACTTGGCGGGGGGGCGCAGATACGCAGTATTTT.

This clonotype was picked up many times. In DNA form, the CDR3 reads TGTGCCAGCAGCTTAGGGCCTAGCGGGGAGACCCAGTACTTC. Translating it yields CASSLGPSGETQYF. The chain couples TRBV7-2 to TRBJ2-5; 8 bases line up with TRBD2. Germline loops: CDR1 SGHTA, CDR2 FQGNSA. The CDR3 is 14 residues long. The ends lost 1 base at V and 5 bases at J; junction bases unmatched: 3.

This clonotype was seen more than once but under ten times. The chain couples TRBV7-2 to TRBJ2-1; 8 bases agree with TRBD2. The CDR3 length is 16 residues. Germline-derived CDR1 and CDR2 are SGHTA and FQGNSA. J gave up 9 bases and V 5 bases, and 15 bases lay outside the gene matches. In nucleotides, the CDR3 is TGTGCCAGCAGCCCGATTTGGGCGGGGGGCCTCCGTGAGCAGTTCTTC. Amino acid sequence: CASSPIWAGGLREQFF.

The chain links TRBV7-6 to TRBJ2-1; TRBD2 aligns across 10 bases. CDR3 length: 15 residues. The V gene's germline CDR1 is SGHVS and CDR2 FNYEAQ. The trim removed 10 bases at V and 1 base at J, leaving 7 bases unmatched. The DNA of the CDR3 is TGTGCCACCCAGAGCGGGGGGGGGTCCTACAATGAGCAGTTCTTC. Amino acid sequence: CATQSGGGSYNEQFF.

Many counts were recorded for this clonotype. The chain combines TRBV27 with TRBJ2-1; D unresolved. Germline V gene lookup returns CDR1 MNHEY and CDR2 SMNVEV (reference sequence). The CDR3 is made up of 12 amino acids. Trimming shortened V by 8 bases and J by 2 bases, and 7 bases separated the two germline ends. CDR3 bases: TGTGCCAGCGGGGATACCTACAATGAGCAGTTCTTC. Protein product: CASGDTYNEQFF.

This rearrangement joins TRBV5-1 to TRBJ2-1, with D possibly being TRBD2 (6 bases). V shed 3 bases and J shed 3 bases, with 19 bases lying between them. Germline CDR1 SGHRS, CDR2 YFSETQ. The CDR3 extends over 17 amino acids. CDR3 in DNA: TGCGCCAGCAGCTGGGGGGTGAGAGGGGAGATCTACAATGAGCAGTTCTTC. Residues: CASSWGVRGEIYNEQFF.

The sample holds a few counts of this clonotype. The chain employs TRBV5-1 and TRBJ2-7; no clear D. Germline V lookup: CDR1 SGHRS, CDR2 YFSETQ. V gave up 1 base and J gave up 5 bases, with 13 bases separating them. CDR3 length: 14 amino acids. Written as DNA, the CDR3 is TGCGCCAGCAGCTTGTACAGACTCGCCGACGAGCAGTACTTC. Protein: CASSLYRLADEQYF.

The gene calls are TRBV7-9 and TRBJ1-1; 12 nucleotides line up with TRBD1. In germline, CDR1 is SEHNR, CDR2 FQNEAQ (reference sequence). The trim removed 4 bases at V and 0 bases at J, leaving 9 bases unmatched. The length of the CDR3 is 18 residues. For the CDR3, the DNA is TGTGCCAGCAGCTACCCGTCAGGGACAGGGGGCGTGAACACTGAAGCTTTCTTT. It is translated as CASSYPSGTGGVNTEAFF.

This sequence joins TRBV7-6 and TRBJ2-1, with 10 bases fitting TRBD2. In germline, CDR1 is SGHVS, CDR2 FNYEAQ. CDR3 size: 16 residues. The trim removed 4 bases at V and 5 bases at J, leaving 8 bases unmatched. The CDR3 region has the DNA TGTGCCAGCAGCTCACAGCCCAGCGGGGGGGACAATGAGCAGTTCTTC. Its translation is CASSSQPSGGDNEQFF.

The V gene is TRBV9, the J gene TRBJ2-1, with D unresolved. From germline, CDR1 is SGDLS and CDR2 YYNGEE. This CDR3 spans 15 amino acids. V lost 4 bases to trimming and J lost 0 bases, with 11 bases between them. This CDR3 is CASSTSMGSYNEQFF. The CDR3 nucleotides read TGTGCCAGCAGCACCTCGATGGGCTCCTACAATGAGCAGTTCTTC.

The chain carries TRBV20-1 and TRBJ1-5; D uncertain. Trimming shortened V by 0 bases and J by 0 bases, and 6 bases separated the two germline ends. The CDR3 has 14 amino acids. Germline CDR1 DFQATT, CDR2 SNEGSKA (reference sequence). This CDR3 is CSAREGGSNQPQHF. CDR3 in DNA: TGCAGTGCTAGAGAGGGCGGTAGCAATCAGCCCCAGCATTTT.